These 13 T cell receptor beta chains originate from one sample sequenced in a study of shared clonotypes between healthy human individuals. Profiling relied on immunoSEQ multiplex PCR, and the TCRdb table lists in-frame clones only, not all of them. The data show about 2.3 million clones, approximately 95% seen once. Material for sequencing was naive CD4+ T cells from PBMCs. Subset: CD45RA+ positively selected. The receptors derive from a man between 18 and 29 years old in good health. Some clones in this sample may be carry-over from other donors' samples.

Note on this clone: A junction boundary mismatches the germline segment, possibly from a read error. The V and J genes are TRBV7-9 and TRBJ2-2, with TRBD1 identical over 10 bases. Germline CDR1 SEHNR, CDR2 FQNEAQ (reference sequence). This CDR3 has 15 amino acids. CDR3 residues: CASSSDRGETEELFF. CDR3 bases: TGTGCCAGCAGCTCGGACAGGGGGGAAACCGAGGAGCTGTTTTTT.

The rearrangement joins TRBV28 to TRBJ2-2, with D perhaps assigned TRBD1 or TRBD2 (5 bases each). From germline, CDR1 is MDHEN and CDR2 SYDVKM. V gave up 1 base and J gave up 5 bases, with 14 bases separating them. The CDR3 length is 16 residues. CDR3 in DNA: TGTGCCAGCAGTTTATTTATGGGGGTTGGGACCGGGGAGCTGTTTTTT. As protein: CASSLFMGVGTGELFF.

The chain employs TRBV28 and TRBJ2-7, with D perhaps being TRBD1 or TRBD2 (5 bases each). The V end was cut by 8 bases, the J end by 2 bases, with 19 bases between. This CDR3 is 15 amino acids long. The germline gives CDR1 MDHEN, CDR2 SYDVKM. CDR3 nucleotide sequence: TGTGCCAGCGCCTCGACCGGGGCAGCTACCTACGAGCAGTACTTC. Its translation: CASASTGAATYEQYF.

The chain uses TRBV29-1 and TRBJ1-1; D gene unclear. There are 11 residues in the CDR3. Germline V lookup: CDR1 SQVTM, CDR2 ANQGSEA. Trimming shortened V by 6 bases and J by 6 bases, and 11 bases separated the two germline ends. CDR3 protein: CSVSSDSEAFF. The CDR3 region has the DNA TGCAGCGTAAGCTCAGATTCTGAAGCTTTCTTT.

This chain connects TRBV5-1 to TRBJ1-2; D gene ambiguous. The V gene's germline CDR1 is SGHRS and CDR2 YFSETQ. CDR3 size: 13 residues. Deletions cut 2 bases from V and 1 base from J, with 6 bases between. The CDR3 reads CASSFQVNYGYTF. The CDR3 bases are TGCGCCAGCAGCTTCCAGGTTAACTATGGCTACACCTTC.

The chain links TRBV19 to TRBJ1-1; D not certain. With 2 bases removed from V and 12 bases from J, the gap between germline ends came to 13 bases. Germline V CDR1 and CDR2: LNHDA, SQIVND (reference sequence). This CDR3 is 12 amino acids long. The CDR3 spells CASSISSQRPFF. The CDR3 nucleotides read TGTGCCAGTAGTATAAGTTCTCAGCGGCCTTTCTTT.

The chain has TRBV6-1 and TRBJ2-3; D is uncertain. This CDR3 region has 14 residues. Trimming stripped 4 bases from V and 6 bases from J, with 14 bases between. CDR1 is MNHNS, CDR2 SASEGT, per germline. CDR3: CASSGPILADTQYF. In DNA, the CDR3 is TGTGCCAGCAGTGGGCCCATACTGGCGGATACGCAGTATTTT.

The chain joins TRBV6-1 to TRBJ1-1; no clear D gene. This CDR3 is built from 14 residues. The germline V and J ends were trimmed by 7 bases and 0 bases, with 12 bases remaining between them. Germline CDR1 is MNHNS and CDR2 is SASEGT. CDR3: CASTMTGLNTEAFF. Here the CDR3 DNA reads TGTGCCAGCACTATGACGGGCCTGAACACTGAAGCTTTCTTT.

The rearrangement uses TRBV7-2 and TRBJ2-2; D is uncertain. Trimming pared 2 bases from V and 5 bases from J, leaving 12 bases between. CDR1 is SGHTA and CDR2 is FQGNSA in the germline V gene. The CDR3 is 15 residues long. This CDR3 reads CASSLIMTVTGELFF. CDR3 sequence (DNA): TGTGCCAGCAGCTTAATTATGACGGTGACCGGGGAGCTGTTTTTT.

The chain joins TRBV7-9 to TRBJ2-3, with TRBD2 matching over 10 bases. In germline, CDR1 is SEHNR, CDR2 FQNEAQ (reference sequence). There are 16 residues in the CDR3. Germline trimming cut 0 bases from V and 1 base from J; bases unmatched to any gene: 1. The CDR3 nucleotides read TGTGCCAGCAGCTTAGCGCTAGCGGGGGGCACAGATACGCAGTATTTT. Encoded protein: CASSLALAGGTDTQYF.

Notes on this clone: The identical CDR3 is also encoded by other nucleotide sequences in the sample. V is TRBV2 and J is TRBJ2-7, with D unresolved. The CDR3 runs to 14 residues. V lost 3 bases and J 2 bases, leaving 11 bases between the germline ends. Germline-derived CDR1 and CDR2 are SNHLY and FYNNEI. The CDR3 loop is CASSDRRTAYEQYF. CDR3 coding DNA: TGTGCCAGCAGTGACCGACGGACGGCCTACGAGCAGTACTTC.

The V gene is TRBV6-1, the J gene TRBJ2-1, with 9 bases aligning to TRBD2. The CDR3 is made up of 16 amino acids. Germline values: CDR1 MNHNS, CDR2 SASEGT. V was clipped by 4 bases and J by 2 bases; unmatched bases: 6. The CDR3 sequence: CASSAPSGTTYNEQFF. The CDR3 DNA is TGTGCCAGCAGTGCACCTAGCGGGACCACCTACAATGAGCAGTTCTTC.

The J gene is TRBJ2-7, the V gene TRBV4-1; no clear D gene. The CDR3 contains 15 residues. CDR1 and CDR2 from the germline V gene are MGHRA and YSYEKL. Trimming took off 0 bases at V and 1 base at J, with 10 bases between the two ends. CDR3 in amino acids: CASSQEGWQSYEQYF. In nucleotides, the CDR3 is TGCGCCAGCAGCCAAGAGGGATGGCAGTCCTACGAGCAGTACTTC.